A single sample gave rise to the 17 T cell receptor beta chains below, sequenced in a study of identical twins. TCRdb processed the 5' RACE reads anew with MiXCR; each CDR3 protein has one entry. In the table there are about 220,000 distinct CDR3 sequences, approximately 7.8% of which are singletons. These same data were also listed under a study on yellow fever vaccine responses in identical twins.

Sequencing was carried out using CD8+ T cells sorted from blood. Source of these receptors: a woman under 30 in good health.

There are many counts of this clonotype. The chain carries TRBV25-1 and TRBJ2-1; 7 nucleotides match TRBD1. The germline gives CDR1 MGHDK, CDR2 SYGVNS. V dropped 2 bases and J dropped 4; count of bases not matched to a gene: 8. This CDR3 is 16 amino acids long. This CDR3 is CASSENTGVPYNEQFF. DNA for the CDR3: TGTGCCAGCAGTGAAAACACAGGGGTCCCGTACAATGAGCAGTTCTTC.

This clonotype was seen repeatedly, ten times or more. The CDR3 DNA reads TGTGCCAGCAGTTTATCGAGGGACATGAACACTGAAGCTTTCTTT. The encoded protein is CASSLSRDMNTEAFF. This chain uses TRBV28 with TRBJ1-1; D may be TRBD1 (6 bases). V lost 1 base and J lost 0, with 9 bases in between. Germline CDR1 MDHEN, CDR2 SYDVKM. This CDR3 contains 15 residues.

The genes are TRBV7-6 and TRBJ2-5; TRBD2 agrees at 14 bases. The CDR3 is 18 residues long. The germline V gene has CDR1 SGHVS and CDR2 FNYEAQ. V shed 5 bases, J shed 2 bases, and the junction held 10 bases outside the gene matches. This chain's CDR3 is CASSPGLAGAPGQETQYF. The CDR3, as DNA: TGTGCCAGCAGCCCGGGACTAGCGGGAGCCCCTGGTCAAGAGACCCAGTACTTC.

This clonotype was seen at least ten times. The V and J genes are TRBV2 and TRBJ2-4; 10 nucleotides align to TRBD1. Germline CDR1 reads SNHLY; CDR2 reads FYNNEI. Trimming at V came to 11 bases and at J to 5 bases, leaving 9 bases not matched to a gene. There are 14 residues in the CDR3. In DNA, the CDR3 is TGTGCCGCAGTAAGGGGGACAGGGGAAAACATTCAGTACTTC. Encoded protein: CAAVRGTGENIQYF. Full variable domain (missing parts from reference TRBV2 and TRBJ2-4): EPEVTQTPSHQVTQMGQEVILRCVPISNHLYFYWYRQILGQKVEFLVSFYNNEISEKSEIFDDQFSVERPDGSNFTLKIRSTKLEDSAMYFCAAVRGTGENIQYFGAGTRLSVL.

This clonotype was observed a few times. The CDR3 DNA follows: TGTGCCAGCAGCCAAACAGGGGGCGCAGGGAATGAGCAGTTCTTC. Its translation: CASSQTGGAGNEQFF. V gene TRBV9 combines with J gene TRBJ2-1; 9 bases align to TRBD1. Germline loops: CDR1 SGDLS, CDR2 YYNGEE. V shed 4 bases, J shed 7 bases, and the junction held 9 bases outside the gene matches. CDR3 size: 15 residues.

V usage is TRBV7-8 and J usage is TRBJ1-2, with D perhaps TRBD1 (5 bases). V lost 5 bases to trimming and J lost 5 bases, with 15 bases between them. CDR1 and CDR2 from the germline V gene are SGHVS and FQNEAQ. This CDR3 has 14 residues. As DNA, the CDR3 is TGTGCCAGCAGCACCGACATCGGGGGTTATGGCTACACCTTC. As protein: CASSTDIGGYGYTF.

This clonotype came up a few times. The chain employs TRBV4-1 and TRBJ2-3; TRBD2 aligns across 14 bases. CDR3 length: 17 amino acids. In germline, CDR1 is MGHRA, CDR2 YSYEKL. The V segment lost 1 base and the J segment 5 bases; nucleotides outside the gene matches: 5. The CDR3 sequence: CASSQVEGLAGVDTQYF. For the CDR3, the DNA is TGCGCCAGCAGCCAAGTGGAGGGACTAGCGGGAGTAGATACGCAGTATTTT.

This clonotype showed up many times. The V and J genes are TRBV9 and TRBJ2-3; unclear D gene. Trimming cost V 0 bases and J 4 bases, with 6 bases left between them. Germline V gene lookup returns CDR1 SGDLS and CDR2 YYNGEE. This CDR3 is built from 13 residues. The DNA of the CDR3 is TGTGCCAGCAGCGTAGAGATCCCAGATACGCAGTATTTT. Its protein is CASSVEIPDTQYF.

This clonotype came up many times. This rearrangement joins TRBV27 to TRBJ2-7, with TRBD1 identical over 8 bases. This CDR3 is built from 15 residues. V lost 5 bases to trimming and J lost 2 bases; unmatched junction nucleotides: 8. CDR1 is MNHEY and CDR2 is SMNVEV in the germline V gene (reference sequence). The CDR3 nucleotides are TGTGCCAGCAGTACATCCGGGACAGGAACCTACGAGCAGTACGTC. Amino acid sequence: CASSTSGTGTYEQYV.

There are a few counts of this clonotype. This chain joins TRBV12-3 or TRBV12-4 and TRBJ2-3; perhaps TRBD2 as D (5 bases). This CDR3 spans 13 amino acids. Trimming left V 6 bases short and J 4 bases short, with 11 bases between. CDR3 amino acids: CASRPSLADTQYF. The CDR3 DNA is TGTGCCAGCAGACCCTCACTAGCAGATACGCAGTATTTT.

This clonotype appeared many times. J is TRBJ2-7 and V is TRBV7-9, with D perhaps TRBD2 (6 bases). V gave up 1 base and J gave up 2 bases, with 18 bases separating them. CDR1 is SEHNR and CDR2 is FQNEAQ in the germline V gene (reference sequence). CDR3 length: 17 amino acids. The DNA of the CDR3 is TGTGCCAGCAGCTTAGGGGAGCCAGCGGGTCCTCCCTACGAGCAGTACGTC. Translated: CASSLGEPAGPPYEQYV.

This clonotype was found a few times. The genes are TRBV9 and TRBJ2-7, with TRBD2 matching 13 bases. The CDR3 totals 15 residues. Germline V gene lookup returns CDR1 SGDLS and CDR2 YYNGEE. V shed 0 bases, J shed 5 bases, and the junction held 2 bases outside the gene matches. CDR3 nucleotide sequence: TGTGCCAGCAGCGTAGGGACTAGCGGGAGACACGAGCAGTACTTC. This sequence encodes CASSVGTSGRHEQYF.

This clonotype was observed many times. The genes are TRBV29-1 and TRBJ1-5, with 7 bases lining up with TRBD1. CDR1 is SQVTM, CDR2 ANQGSEA, per germline. The J segment lost 2 bases and the V segment lost 7 bases, leaving 8 bases of the junction unmatched. The CDR3 totals 14 residues. CDR3 loop: CSDPGGGGNQPQHF. The CDR3 bases are TGCAGCGACCCGGGAGGGGGCGGCAATCAGCCCCAGCATTTT.

This chain uses TRBV4-1 with TRBJ1-6, with TRBD1 as a possible D gene (5 bases). The CDR3 consists of 16 residues. V was cut by 3 bases and J by 8 bases, with 17 bases left in between. Germline V gene lookup returns CDR1 MGHRA and CDR2 YSYEKL. CDR3 nucleotide sequence: TGCGCCAGCAGCCATAGTTCCAGGGTATGGGATTCACCCCTCCACTTT. This sequence encodes CASSHSSRVWDSPLHF.

The table lists this clonotype with a few counts. The chain joins TRBV15 to TRBJ2-5; D ambiguous. The CDR3 covers 14 residues. CDR1 LNHNV and CDR2 YYDKDF come from the germline V gene (reference sequence). The V end lost 1 base, the J end lost 2 bases, and 8 bases lay between the germline ends. In nucleotides, the CDR3 is TGTGCCACCAGCAGAGTAAGAGTACAAGAGACCCAGTACTTC. Translation gives CATSRVRVQETQYF. The full variable domain, rest sourced from reference TRBV15 and TRBJ2-5, is DAMVIQNPRYQVTQFGKPVTLSCSQTLNHNVMYWYQQKSSQAPKLLFHYYDKDFNNEADTPDNFQSRRPNTSFCFLDIRSPGLGDTAMYLCATSRVRVQETQYFGPGTRLLVL.

This clonotype was counted between two and nine times. The genes are TRBV7-9 and TRBJ2-3; D might be TRBD2 (5 bases). The CDR3 contains 16 residues. V was cut by 5 bases and J by 1 base, with 16 bases left in between. CDR1 and CDR2 from the germline V gene are SEHNR and FQNEAQ (reference sequence). The CDR3 loop is CASSPVRRERTDTQYF. In nucleotides, the CDR3 is TGTGCCAGCAGCCCCGTCCGTCGGGAACGCACAGATACGCAGTATTTT.

The chain recombines TRBV7-3 with TRBJ2-1; TRBD2 is a possible D gene (5 bases). Per the germline V gene, CDR1 is SGHTA and CDR2 is FQGTGA. V gave up 4 bases and J gave up 0 bases, with 10 bases separating them. This CDR3 has 15 residues. In DNA, the CDR3 is TGTGCCAGCAGCTCCGGGGAAAGCTCCTACAATGAGCAGTTCTTC. This encodes CASSSGESSYNEQFF.